These T cell receptor beta chains were read from a single sample in a study of cytomegalovirus exposure and HLA in healthy donors. The repertoire was sequenced with immunoSEQ multiplex PCR; TCRdb's copy has only in-frame clones and lacks some. The data show approximately 190,000 clones, with around 86% seen just once and 6.5% held by the top ten. Source material: PBMCs. The source is a woman aged 45-65 years in good health and CMV-seropositive. The CDR3 runs from the conserved cysteine through the conserved F or W. D genes are given only for firm matches. For some rows the clone size is stated as once, few or many, or as a class when expanded; others skip it.

CDR3nt: TGTGCCAGCACCGGGACAGGGGATTGGGAAAAACTGTTTTTT
CDR3aa: CASTGTGDWEKLFF
v_gene: TRBV28
abundance: NA
j_gene: TRBJ1-4
d_gene: TRBD1

CDR3nt: TGCGCCAGCAGCTTGGAACAGGCCTCTGGGGCCAACGTCCTGACTTTC
CDR3aa: CASSLEQASGANVLTF
v_gene: TRBV5-1
abundance: NA
j_gene: TRBJ2-6
d_gene: NA

CDR3nt: TGTGCCAGCAGCTGGGGAGGGGGATCCGGGGAGCTGTTTTTT
CDR3aa: CASSWGGGSGELFF
v_gene: TRBV11-2
abundance: NA
j_gene: TRBJ2-2
d_gene: NA

CDR3nt: TGCGCCAGCAGCCAAGAACCGAGGGGGGAGACCCAGTACTTC
CDR3aa: CASSQEPRGETQYF
v_gene: TRBV4-1
abundance: NA
j_gene: TRBJ2-5
d_gene: NA

CDR3nt: TGTGCCAGCAGCGTAGTAGGAGGAGAGACCCAGTACTTC
CDR3aa: CASSVVGGETQYF
v_gene: TRBV9
abundance: few
j_gene: TRBJ2-5
d_gene: NA

CDR3nt: TGTGCCAGCAGCTTAGAGTACAGTGGCTACACCTTC
CDR3aa: CASSLEYSGYTF
v_gene: TRBV11-2
abundance: NA
j_gene: TRBJ1-2
d_gene: NA

CDR3nt: TGTGCCAGCAGTTTTGGAGAAACTGAAGCTTTCTTT
CDR3aa: CASSFGETEAFF
v_gene: TRBV28
abundance: NA
j_gene: TRBJ1-1
d_gene: NA

CDR3nt: TGTGCCAGTAGCGACCGGGACCAAGAGACCCAGTACTTC
CDR3aa: CASSDRDQETQYF
v_gene: TRBV19
abundance: NA
j_gene: TRBJ2-5
d_gene: NA

CDR3nt: TGTGCCAGCAGTGAAACCGGGGGTTTCTACAATGAGCAGTTCTTC
CDR3aa: CASSETGGFYNEQFF
v_gene: TRBV25-1
abundance: once
j_gene: TRBJ2-1
d_gene: NA

CDR3nt: TGTGCCAGCAGGCCAGGGGGAACCAAAAACAGTCAGTACTTC
CDR3aa: CASRPGGTKNSQYF
v_gene: TRBV2
abundance: NA
j_gene: TRBJ2-4
d_gene: TRBD1